This TCR beta chain is from a study of blood T cells in healthy people across ages. Study-level information: About one barcoded beta molecule per two T cells was the capture yield of template switching.

It was with a sample-barcoded 5' primer and a J-beta primer mix that a second PCR of roughly 7 to 12 cycles was run. One entry per CDR3 protein, called by TCRdb with MiXCR from the 5' RACE reads. In the table there are hundreds of thousands of distinct CDR3 sequences, 20% to 25% of which are singletons. Trimming took off 2 bases at V and 4 bases at J, with 16 bases between the two ends. The CDR3 consists of 16 residues. A further study also used this sample, focusing on T cells of mothers and their children.

Sequenced input: blood. This clonotype was obtained from a boy younger than 18 in good health. The V gene is TRBV12-3 or TRBV12-4, the J gene TRBJ2-3; D perhaps matches TRBD2 (6 bases). The CDR3 loop reads CASSLRRGMKADTQYF. The CDR3 region has the DNA TGTGCCAGCAGTTTAAGGCGGGGTATGAAGGCAGATACGCAGTATTTT.